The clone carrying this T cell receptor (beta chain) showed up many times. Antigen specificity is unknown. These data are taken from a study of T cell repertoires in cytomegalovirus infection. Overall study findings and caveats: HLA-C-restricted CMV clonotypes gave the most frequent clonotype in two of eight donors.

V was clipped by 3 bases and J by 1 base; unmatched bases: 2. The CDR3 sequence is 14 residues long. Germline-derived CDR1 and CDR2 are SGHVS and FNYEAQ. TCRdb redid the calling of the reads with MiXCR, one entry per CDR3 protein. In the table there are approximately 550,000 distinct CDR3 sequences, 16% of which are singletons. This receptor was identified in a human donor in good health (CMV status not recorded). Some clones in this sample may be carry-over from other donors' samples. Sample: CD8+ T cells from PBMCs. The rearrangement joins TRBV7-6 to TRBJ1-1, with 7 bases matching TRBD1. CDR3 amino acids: CASSFDRANTEAFF. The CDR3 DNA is TGTGCCAGCAGCTTCGACAGGGCGAACACTGAAGCTTTCTTT.